These 24 T cell receptor beta chains came from one sample sequenced in a study of blood T cells in healthy people across ages. A second PCR of 7 to 11 cycles used a sample-barcoded 5' primer and a J-beta primer mix. A single record per CDR3 protein comes from TCRdb applying MiXCR to the 5' RACE reads. The table shows about 1.4 million distinct CDR3 sequences, with around 55% occurring only once. What was sequenced was blood. These TCRs come from a man aged 18 to 29 in good health.

The chain combines TRBV6-5 with TRBJ2-7; D not certain. V was clipped by 6 bases and J by 1 base, with 16 bases between them. Germline V gene sequence: CDR1 MNHEY, CDR2 SVGAGI. The CDR3 runs to 15 residues. CDR3 protein: CASSEDGDRSYEQYF. The DNA for the CDR3 is TGTGCCAGCAGCGAAGATGGGGATCGGTCCTACGAGCAGTACTTC.

The gene calls are TRBV10-3 and TRBJ2-4; D is perhaps TRBD2 (5 bases). Trimming shortened V by 0 bases and J by 15 bases, and 24 bases separated the two germline ends. The CDR3 has 16 amino acids. The germline V gene has CDR1 ENHRY and CDR2 SYGVKD. In nucleotides, the CDR3 is TGTGCCATCAGTGAGTCCCGGGGTAATTTCCAAGAGACCCCGTACTTC. Its protein product is CAISESRGNFQETPYF.

Concerning this clonotype itself: The junction departs from the called germline gene at one end, perhaps through a read error. The chain employs TRBV12-3 or TRBV12-4 and TRBJ2-7; TRBD1 matches at 7 bases. The CDR3 has 14 residues. In DNA, the CDR3 is TGTGCTAGCAGTATACAGGGGTTTCCCTACGAGCAGTACTTC. It is translated as CASSIQGFPYEQYF.

The chain couples TRBV20-1 to TRBJ2-5, with 9 nucleotides matching TRBD2. J lost 4 bases, V lost 5 bases, and 11 bases had no gene match. The length of the CDR3 is 15 residues. Germline values: CDR1 DFQATT, CDR2 SNEGSKA (reference sequence). In DNA, the CDR3 is TGCAGTGCTGAACCCTTAGCGGGAGTTGGAGAGACCCAGTACTTC. Its translation: CSAEPLAGVGETQYF.

The genes are TRBV4-3 and TRBJ2-7; no clear D gene. Germline-derived CDR1 and CDR2 are LGHNA and YSLEER. V dropped 0 bases and J dropped 9 bases, with 12 bases sitting between them. The CDR3 is 13 amino acids. CDR3 loop: CASSQEYWQVQYF. CDR3 DNA: TGCGCCAGCAGCCAAGAATATTGGCAAGTGCAGTACTTC.

The chain joins TRBV5-5 to TRBJ1-1; 9 nucleotides match TRBD1. The CDR3 length is 15 residues. The ends lost 1 base at V and 3 bases at J; junction bases unmatched: 4. Germline-derived CDR1 and CDR2 are SGHKS and YYEKEE (reference sequence). The CDR3 region is CASSLYRGRDTEAFF. The CDR3 region has the DNA TGTGCCAGCAGCTTGTACAGGGGGCGGGACACTGAAGCTTTCTTT.

The chain has TRBV20-1 and TRBJ2-7; D is ambiguous. In germline, CDR1 is DFQATT, CDR2 SNEGSKA (reference sequence). V lost 5 bases to trimming and J lost 6 bases, with 11 bases between them. This CDR3 spans 11 amino acids. CDR3 DNA sequence: TGCAGTGCTCCCATTCGTGGCGAGCAGTACTTC. It yields the protein CSAPIRGEQYF.

The chain uses TRBV27 and TRBJ1-5; D remains ambiguous. Trimming removed 4 bases at V and 5 bases at J, with 12 bases between. Germline V gene data show CDR1 as MNHEY and CDR2 as SMNVEV (reference sequence). The CDR3 is 14 amino acids. CDR3 protein: CASSSPGFDQPQHF. The CDR3 DNA reads as TGTGCCAGCAGTTCCCCTGGGTTTGATCAGCCCCAGCATTTT.

This chain uses TRBV4-2 with TRBJ1-6; D not certain. This CDR3 comprises 19 residues. Germline V CDR1 and CDR2: LGHNA, YNFKEQ. V dropped 0 bases and J dropped 8 bases, with 23 bases sitting between them. The CDR3 DNA reads as TGTGCCAGCAGCCAAGATCCGGTTCGCGAGGGAATCGGGTATTCACCCCTCCACTTT. It translates to CASSQDPVREGIGYSPLHF.

The chain joins TRBV12-3 or TRBV12-4 to TRBJ2-3; 9 bases are shared with TRBD1. V lost 8 bases and J lost 6; bases outside the gene matches: 6. This CDR3 is 13 amino acids long. The CDR3: CASEGQGYDTQYF. The CDR3 region has the DNA TGTGCCAGCGAGGGACAGGGTTATGATACGCAGTATTTT.

This chain links TRBV28 with TRBJ2-7, with D perhaps TRBD1 or TRBD2 (5 bases each). The end of the DNA aligns better with TRBJ2-5, so the J call may be wrong. The CDR3 has 14 amino acids. Germline V CDR1 and CDR2: MDHEN, SYDVKM. The DNA for the CDR3 is TGTGCCAGCAGCCGAACCTGGGGGCAAGAGACCCAGTACTTC. Its protein is CASSRTWGQETQYF.

This clonotype was observed a handful of times. DNA for the CDR3: TGTGCCAGCAGTTATAAAGAAAGCTCCTACAATGAGCAGTTCTTC. Translated, it gives CASSYKESSYNEQFF. V gene TRBV27 combines with J gene TRBJ2-1, with D unresolved. The CDR3 runs 15 residues. Germline V gives CDR1 MNHEY, CDR2 SMNVEV (reference sequence). The V gene lost 4 bases and the J gene lost 0 bases, with 10 bases spanning the gap.

The gene calls are TRBV6-5 and TRBJ1-2; D not resolved. The ends were cut back, 0 bases at V and 6 bases at J, with 17 bases in the middle. CDR1 and CDR2 (germline): MNHEY, SVGAGI. The CDR3 is made up of 16 amino acids. The CDR3 sequence: CASSYSVNSAIDGYTF. Here the CDR3 DNA reads TGTGCCAGCAGTTACTCCGTTAACAGCGCGATTGATGGCTACACCTTC.

The V and J genes are TRBV6-2 or TRBV6-3 and TRBJ2-3, with D tentatively TRBD2 (5 bases). Germline lookup yields CDR1 MNHEY and CDR2 SVGEGT. V dropped 2 bases and J dropped 0 bases, with 18 bases sitting between them. The CDR3 length is 18 residues. CDR3: CASSYVRTQLFSTDTQYF. In nucleotides, the CDR3 is TGTGCCAGCAGTTACGTCCGGACTCAACTGTTCAGCACAGATACGCAGTATTTT.

In its sample, this clonotype was seen a few times. The chain has TRBV7-2 and TRBJ2-4; 9 bases map to TRBD1. The J call may be faulty, since TRBJ2-7 better matches the DNA end. Germline V lookup: CDR1 SGHTA, CDR2 FQGNSA. The CDR3 consists of 16 residues. The CDR3 coding sequence is TGTGCCAGCAGTCACGCACCGGGACAGGGATTTCCCGAGCAGTACTTC. Protein sequence: CASSHAPGQGFPEQYF.

This rearrangement joins TRBV4-3 to TRBJ2-3; D ambiguous. Looked up from germline, CDR1 is LGHNA and CDR2 is YSLEER. Trimming took 1 base from V and 2 from J, leaving 10 bases between them. The length of the CDR3 is 15 residues. The CDR3 region is CASSQGLRPTDTQYF. The DNA of the CDR3 is TGCGCCAGCAGCCAAGGTCTCCGGCCCACAGATACGCAGTATTTT.

A single count supports this clonotype. V is TRBV2 and J is TRBJ1-6; 7 bases are a match to TRBD1. CDR3 length: 16 amino acids. CDR1 and CDR2 (germline): SNHLY, FYNNEI. V shed 3 bases and J 5 bases; nucleotides not matched to a gene: 7. The chain's CDR3 is CASSDAGGGNNSPLHF. The DNA for the CDR3 is TGTGCCAGCAGTGATGCAGGGGGAGGGAATAATTCACCCCTCCACTTT.

This chain joins TRBV7-9 and TRBJ2-3; D is perhaps TRBD1 (5 bases). Germline V gene sequence: CDR1 SEHNR, CDR2 FQNEAQ (reference sequence). V lost 1 base, J lost 2 bases, and 13 bases lay in between. CDR3 length: 16 amino acids. The CDR3 DNA reads TGTGCCAGCAGCTTAGGGTTCACAGGCTCCACAGATACGCAGTATTTT. It is translated as CASSLGFTGSTDTQYF. Filled out from reference TRBV7-9 and TRBJ2-3, the complete variable domain reads DTGVSQNPRHKITKRGQNVTFRCDPISEHNRLYWYRQTLGQGPEFLTYFQNEAQLEKSRLLSDRFSAERPKGSFSTLEIQRTEQGDSAMYLCASSLGFTGSTDTQYFGPGTRLTVL.

This chain uses TRBV28 with TRBJ1-1; D gene unclear. This CDR3 has 12 residues. Germline V gene lookup returns CDR1 MDHEN and CDR2 SYDVKM. V dropped 6 bases and J dropped 7 bases, with 12 bases sitting between them. The CDR3 sequence: CASSVRHFEAFF. In DNA, the CDR3 is TGTGCCAGCAGCGTACGACACTTTGAAGCTTTCTTT.

The chain recombines TRBV7-9 with TRBJ1-5; D remains unclear. CDR3 size: 14 residues. Per germline, CDR1 SEHNR and CDR2 FQNEAQ (reference sequence). Trimming left V 2 bases short and J 2 bases short, with 7 bases between. The CDR3 region has the DNA TGTGCCAGCAGCTTATCAGAAGGCAATCAGCCCCAGCATTTT. It translates to CASSLSEGNQPQHF. The entire variable domain, with the rest obtained from reference TRBV7-9 and TRBJ1-5, is as follows: DTGVSQNPRHKITKRGQNVTFRCDPISEHNRLYWYRQTLGQGPEFLTYFQNEAQLEKSRLLSDRFSAERPKGSFSTLEIQRTEQGDSAMYLCASSLSEGNQPQHFGDGTRLSIL.

The rearrangement uses TRBV6-5 and TRBJ1-4; no clear D. CDR1 is MNHEY and CDR2 is SVGAGI in the germline V gene. Deletions cut 7 bases from V and 0 bases from J, with 6 bases between. There are 13 residues in the CDR3. The CDR3 nucleotides read TGTGCCAGCAAGACTGCAACTAATGAAAAACTGTTTTTT. Its translation: CASKTATNEKLFF.

This clonotype was picked up a small number of times. V gene TRBV5-1 combines with J gene TRBJ1-5, with 7 bases lining up with TRBD1. This CDR3 has 13 residues. V gave up 7 bases and J gave up 10 bases; unmatched junction bases: 11. Germline V gene sequence: CDR1 SGHRS, CDR2 YFSETQ. Written as DNA, the CDR3 is TGCGCCAGCGGGGAGGGAGGGGGCCAACCCCAGCATTTT. Amino acids: CASGEGGGQPQHF.

V usage is TRBV12-3 or TRBV12-4 and J usage is TRBJ1-2; no firm D call. Trimming left V 5 bases short and J 5 bases short, with 15 bases between. The CDR3 extends over 14 amino acids. The CDR3 protein is CASSTRGGPYGYTF. The CDR3 nucleotides are TGTGCCAGCAGTACCCGGGGAGGGCCTTATGGCTACACCTTC.

The chain joins TRBV7-9 to TRBJ1-4; TRBD1 might be the D (5 bases). Trimming took off 3 bases at V and 4 bases at J, with 12 bases between the two ends. The CDR3 has 15 amino acids. The germline V gene has CDR1 SEHNR and CDR2 FQNEAQ (reference sequence). The CDR3 here is CASSLTREVNEKLFF. The CDR3 coding sequence is TGTGCCAGCAGCTTGACCAGGGAGGTTAATGAAAAACTGTTTTTT.